These 11 T cell receptor beta chains originate from one sample sequenced in a study of blood T cell repertoires in COVID-19. Assay used: immunoSEQ multiplex PCR; TCRdb lists only in-frame clones, some missing. Of over 150,000 clones listed, approximately 80% are singletons. The specimen was PBMCs or T cells enriched from blood (not recorded which). The receptors originated from a woman aged 55 to 70 who had recovered from COVID-19.

The J gene is TRBJ1-2, the V gene TRBV5-1; 10 nucleotides align to TRBD1. The CDR3 is 14 residues long. Germline CDR1 SGHRS, CDR2 YFSETQ. V lost 3 bases, J lost 6 bases, and 5 bases stayed unmatched. The CDR3 sequence: CASSSATGGHGYTF. The CDR3 DNA reads as TGCGCCAGCAGCTCTGCGACAGGGGGCCATGGCTACACCTTC.

V gene TRBV21-1 combines with J gene TRBJ1-6. TRBV21-1 is a pseudogene. The CDR3 is made up of 18 amino acids. CDR3 residues: CASSLPGRESSYNSPLHF. The DNA for the CDR3 is TGTGCCAGCAGCCTTCCCGGACGGGAAAGCTCCTATAATTCACCCCTCCACTTT.

Here the CDR3 reads CASSLGDSGSPLHF. The CDR3 DNA sequence: TGTGCCAGTAGCCTCGGCGATTCGGGTTCACCCCTCCACTTT. J is TRBJ1-6 and V is TRBV19; D call uncertain. Germline values: CDR1 LNHDA, CDR2 SQIVND (reference sequence). The length of the CDR3 is 14 residues. Trimming left V 6 bases short and J 9 bases short, with 15 bases between.

The chain joins TRBV9 to TRBJ1-4; 9 nucleotides line up with TRBD1. This CDR3 region has 15 residues. In germline, CDR1 is SGDLS, CDR2 YYNGEE. J was trimmed by 8 bases and V by 5 bases; bases with no gene match: 10. The CDR3 DNA reads as TGTGCCAGCAGTCCCGGGACAGGGACTGGGGAAAAACTGTTTTTT. The encoded protein is CASSPGTGTGEKLFF.

The V call is TRBV30, the J call TRBJ1-3; 7 positions match TRBD1. This CDR3 has 14 residues. Looked up from germline, CDR1 is GTSNPN and CDR2 is SVGIG (reference sequence). V shed 7 bases and J 4 bases; nucleotides not matched to a gene: 10. The CDR3: CAYDRERWGNTIYF. CDR3 DNA sequence: TGTGCCTATGACAGGGAGCGGTGGGGAAACACCATATATTTT.

This chain links TRBV5-1 with TRBJ2-5; weak D call: TRBD1 (6 bases). Per the germline V gene, CDR1 is SGHRS and CDR2 is YFSETQ. The V gene lost 0 bases and the J gene lost 6 bases, with 12 bases spanning the gap. The CDR3 covers 14 residues. DNA for the CDR3: TGCGCCAGCAGCTTGGCGGCAGGGGACAAGACCCAGTACTTC. Encoded protein: CASSLAAGDKTQYF.

This clone was observed a few times. V is TRBV19 and J is TRBJ2-5; TRBD1 agrees at 7 bases. Germline V gene lookup returns CDR1 LNHDA and CDR2 SQIVND (reference sequence). With V trimmed by 5 bases and J by 5 bases, 5 bases remained unmatched. There are 13 residues in the CDR3. The CDR3 reads CASSPQGQETQYF. The CDR3 DNA follows: TGTGCCAGTAGTCCCCAGGGACAGGAGACCCAGTACTTC.

The V and J genes are TRBV21-1 and TRBJ2-5; the DNA was not used to check the table's D call, TRBD2. TRBV21-1 is described as a pseudogene. The CDR3 contains 17 residues. The CDR3 sequence is CASSKLLLGVPGETQYF. Here the CDR3 DNA reads TGTGCCAGCAGCAAACTTCTCCTAGGCGTCCCTGGAGAGACCCAGTACTTC.

This clone has a handful of counts. The gene calls are TRBV5-1 and TRBJ2-7; TRBD1 might be the D (6 bases). CDR1 SGHRS and CDR2 YFSETQ come from the germline V gene. V was cut by 4 bases and J by 3 bases, with 17 bases left in between. CDR3 length: 15 amino acids. The CDR3 DNA sequence: TGCGCCAGCAGCCCCTGGACAGACCTAATCTACGAGCAGTACTTC. Its translation is CASSPWTDLIYEQYF.

The J gene is TRBJ1-3, the V gene TRBV24-1; TRBD1 agrees at 7 bases. CDR3 size: 15 residues. Losses at the gene ends were 2 bases for V and 2 bases for J; bases not matched to a gene: 2. Germline CDR1 reads KGHDR; CDR2 reads SFDVKD. CDR3 amino acids: CATSDSTGAGNTIYF. The CDR3 DNA sequence: TGTGCCACCAGTGATTCAACAGGGGCTGGAAACACCATATATTTT.

The chain recombines TRBV7-2 with TRBJ2-1, with D perhaps matching TRBD2 (6 bases). Germline V gives CDR1 SGHTA, CDR2 FQGNSA. V was trimmed by 2 bases and J by 0 bases, leaving 11 bases between them. This CDR3 comprises 16 residues. The CDR3 nucleotides are TGTGCCAGCAGCTTACGCGCGGGAAACTCCTACAATGAGCAGTTCTTC. This codes for CASSLRAGNSYNEQFF.